The clone carrying this T cell receptor beta chain was detected once. The source of the sample is a study of blood T cell repertoires in COVID-19. The protocol was immunoSEQ multiplex PCR, while the TCRdb copy is restricted to in-frame clones and leaves out a portion. Of a few hundred thousand clones in the sample, around 90% were seen once. This TCR was sampled from a woman between 55 and 75 years old with COVID-19, enrolled during active disease. Sequencing was performed on peripheral blood.

CDR3 bases: TGTGCCAGCAGCGTAGGCACCGGGACAGGGTCCACAGATACGCAGTATTTT. It translates to CASSVGTGTGSTDTQYF. The rearrangement links TRBV9 to TRBJ2-3; 9 bases match TRBD1. Germline loops: CDR1 SGDLS, CDR2 YYNGEE. CDR3 length equals 17 residues. J gave up 2 bases and V 0 bases, and 7 bases lay outside the gene matches.